This T cell receptor (beta chain) was recorded in a study of T cell changes during pregnancy in multiple sclerosis. Profiled with immunoSEQ multiplex PCR; TCRdb holds only in-frame clones, not every one. The table includes about 59,000 clones, around 94% detected once. With 4 bases removed from V and 6 bases from J, the gap between germline ends came to 15 bases. This CDR3 region has 14 residues. This chain connects TRBV23-1 to TRBJ1-2, with no clear D. TRBV23-1 is assigned to the ORF class and has an uncertain function. The source is a female donor with multiple sclerosis, enrolled in a pregnancy study. Specimen: CD8+ T cells from peripheral blood mononuclear cells, collected after pregnancy. The CDR3 is CASSPSEGEDGYTF. The CDR3 region has the DNA TGCGCCAGCAGTCCGTCGGAAGGAGAAGATGGCTACACCTTC.